The clone carrying this TCR beta chain appeared once. This sample is drawn from a study of blood T cell repertoires in COVID-19. At the level of the study: Sources were T cells, B-cell-depleted T cells, or PBMCs; the material itself was cDNA or gDNA.

As processed by the authors: Amplification with reference gene primers provided the estimates of nucleated cell counts. The data were produced by immunoSEQ multiplex PCR, yet TCRdb's version contains in-frame clones alone and is incomplete. V and J calls and clone size are copied from that table; D and trimming were computed from the DNA. The sample lists some 390,000 clones, 85% to 90% occurring once. The clonotype was recovered from a man aged 25-45 years who had recovered from COVID-19. Sequenced material: PBMCs or T cells enriched from blood (not recorded which).

The CDR3 here is CASSTSGTCYGYTF. CDR3 nucleotide sequence: TGTGCCAGCAGCACTTCCGGGACATGCTATGGCTACACCTTC. V usage is TRBV21-1 and J usage is TRBJ1-2; the DNA was not used to check the table's D call, TRBD1. TRBV21-1 is labeled a pseudogene. The CDR3 is 14 residues long.